The 10 T cell receptor beta chains listed next were all sequenced from one sample in a study of cytomegalovirus exposure and HLA in healthy donors. The method was immunoSEQ multiplex PCR; TCRdb's version includes in-frame clones alone and lacks a portion of them. The sample carries tens of thousands of clones, 85% to 95% recorded once. The material sequenced was PBMCs. The receptors derive from a woman aged 18-35 years in good health and CMV-seronegative.

This rearrangement joins TRBV9 to TRBJ2-3; 8 nucleotides line up with TRBD2. J gave up 2 bases and V 0 bases, and 8 bases lay outside the gene matches. The CDR3 extends over 17 amino acids. Per the germline V gene, CDR1 is SGDLS and CDR2 is YYNGEE. CDR3 in DNA: TGTGCCAGCAGCGTAGGGGAAGGAGCGGGGGTCACAGATACGCAGTATTTT. This codes for CASSVGEGAGVTDTQYF.

The CDR3 nucleotides are TGTGCCAGCGATATGGCAAGCCAGGGGTATGGCTACACCTTC. The encoded protein is CASDMASQGYGYTF. V usage is TRBV7-3 and J usage is TRBJ1-2; TRBD1 is a possible D gene (6 bases). Germline CDR1 SGHTA, CDR2 FQGTGA. CDR3 size: 14 residues. The V end lost 8 bases, the J end lost 5 bases, and 18 bases lay between the germline ends.

This clone has only one observation. The V gene is TRBV7-2, the J gene TRBJ2-1, with TRBD2 identical over 14 bases. Per germline, CDR1 SGHTA and CDR2 FQGNSA. This CDR3 spans 15 amino acids. V dropped 5 bases and J dropped 9; count of bases not matched to a gene: 6. The CDR3 region is CASSKTSGRAGEQFF. CDR3 in DNA: TGTGCCAGCAGCAAGACTAGCGGGAGGGCGGGTGAGCAGTTCTTC.

This chain links TRBV6-1 with TRBJ2-7; 9 bases match TRBD1. Germline trimming cut 3 bases from V and 2 bases from J; bases unmatched to any gene: 5. CDR1 is MNHNS, CDR2 SASEGT, per germline. This CDR3 comprises 15 residues. CDR3 in DNA: TGTGCCAGCAGTGAGGAACAGGGGGCCACCTACGAGCAGTACTTC. The encoded protein is CASSEEQGATYEQYF.

The gene calls are TRBV5-1 and TRBJ1-1; 7 bases line up with TRBD1. The CDR3 contains 13 residues. Germline lookup yields CDR1 SGHRS and CDR2 YFSETQ. J was trimmed by 6 bases and V by 4 bases; bases with no gene match: 6. CDR3 protein: CASSLRQGAEAFF. The CDR3 DNA is TGCGCCAGCAGCCTACGACAGGGCGCTGAAGCTTTCTTT.

CDR3 DNA: TGCGCCAGCAGCTTGGTACAGGGGACCGGGGAGCTGTTTTTT. Amino acid sequence: CASSLVQGTGELFF. The rearrangement uses TRBV5-1 and TRBJ2-2; 7 positions agree with TRBD1. The CDR3 sequence is 14 residues long. V gave up 0 bases and J gave up 5 bases; unmatched junction bases: 1. In germline, CDR1 is SGHRS, CDR2 YFSETQ.

The chain is built from TRBV7-9 and TRBJ2-2, with D tentatively TRBD1 (6 bases). Germline CDR1 is SEHNR and CDR2 is FQNEAQ (reference sequence). CDR3 length: 15 amino acids. The germline V and J ends were trimmed by 3 bases and 3 bases, with 11 bases remaining between them. CDR3 amino acids: CASSLGTIDTGELFF. The CDR3, as DNA: TGTGCCAGCAGCTTGGGGACAATAGACACCGGGGAGCTGTTTTTT.

The rearrangement uses TRBV15 and TRBJ2-1; TRBD2 is a possible D gene (6 bases). With 0 bases removed from V and 0 bases from J, the gap between germline ends came to 6 bases. The length of the CDR3 is 15 residues. Germline V gene sequence: CDR1 LNHNV, CDR2 YYDKDF (reference sequence). CDR3 in amino acids: CATSRERGSYNEQFF. The CDR3, as DNA: TGTGCCACCAGCAGAGAGCGGGGCTCCTACAATGAGCAGTTCTTC.

The chain is built from TRBV7-8 and TRBJ2-4; 12 bases align to TRBD2. From germline, CDR1 is SGHVS and CDR2 FQNEAQ. The length of the CDR3 is 21 residues. The J segment lost 9 bases and the V segment lost 2 bases, leaving 23 bases of the junction unmatched. CDR3 sequence reads: CASSLSTGSSGRAGVLAIQYF. In DNA, the CDR3 is TGTGCCAGCAGCTTATCTACAGGTTCTAGCGGGAGGGCCGGAGTCCTAGCCATTCAGTACTTC.

In its sample, this clone was seen once. V and J are TRBV14 and TRBJ2-1; D not resolved. The CDR3 loop spans 14 amino acids. Looked up from germline, CDR1 is SGHDN and CDR2 is FVKESK. Between the trimmed V and J ends, which lost 2 bases and 7 bases, there was a span of 12 bases. In nucleotides, the CDR3 is TGTGCCAGCAGCCAACGTGGCTTCGGGAATGAGCAGTTCTTC. This translates into CASSQRGFGNEQFF. The variable domain in full, completed from reference TRBV14 and TRBJ2-1, reads EAGVTQFPSHSVIEKGQTVTLRCDPISGHDNLYWYRRVMGKEIKFLLHFVKESKQDESGMPNNRFLAERTGGTYSTLKVQPAELEDSGVYFCASSQRGFGNEQFFGPGTRLTVL.